The 21 T cell receptor beta chains below come from one sample, sequenced in a study of T cell repertoires in ileal Crohn's disease. The table came from immunoSEQ multiplex PCR; TCRdb's copy has only in-frame clones and leaves some out. The sample yields about 12,000 clones, around four fifths seen once. Time point described: neoterminal ileum biopsy at postoperative endoscopy, about 6 months after surgery. Sequenced material: ileal tissue. The receptors were sampled from an adult with Crohn's disease.

The CDR3 DNA is TGTGCCAGCAGCTCACTAGCGGGGTTTCCCGAAGAGCAGTTCTTC. It codes for CASSSLAGFPEEQFF. This chain uses TRBV5-6 with TRBJ2-1; 10 nucleotides agree with TRBD2. The germline gives CDR1 SGHDT, CDR2 YYEEEE. J gave up 10 bases and V 3 bases, and 10 bases lay outside the gene matches. The CDR3 loop spans 15 amino acids.

In its sample, this clone was seen a few times. CDR3 loop: CSVERDRGRTEAFF. The CDR3 DNA reads as TGCAGCGTTGAACGGGACAGGGGAAGGACTGAAGCTTTCTTT. The chain recombines TRBV29-1 with TRBJ1-1; 10 bases are shared with TRBD1. Germline loops: CDR1 SQVTM, CDR2 ANQGSEA. The length of the CDR3 is 14 residues. V was pared by 2 bases and J by 5 bases, with 5 bases of the junction left unmatched.

CDR3 sequence (DNA): TGTGCCAGCAGTGAAGTCGTGGGAGATAGGAATGAGCAGTTCTTC. Its translation is CASSEVVGDRNEQFF. This chain joins TRBV6-1 and TRBJ2-1; D is possibly TRBD2 (5 bases). CDR1 is MNHNS and CDR2 is SASEGT in the germline V gene. The ends were cut back, 1 base at V and 7 bases at J, with 14 bases in the middle. The length of the CDR3 is 15 residues.

The chain uses TRBV19 and TRBJ2-2; 9 bases line up with TRBD1. The CDR3 runs to 18 residues. V was pared by 5 bases and J by 5 bases, with 15 bases of the junction left unmatched. CDR1 LNHDA and CDR2 SQIVND come from the germline V gene (reference sequence). The CDR3 coding sequence is TGTGCCAGTAGTCTCAGATCCTTTAGGACAGGGGCTACCGGGGAGCTGTTTTTT. It codes for CASSLRSFRTGATGELFF.

This clone was picked up one time. The rearrangement joins TRBV7-9 to TRBJ2-3; D not resolved. The V gene's germline CDR1 is SEHNR and CDR2 FQNEAQ (reference sequence). The CDR3 sequence is 15 residues long. V lost 5 bases and J lost 3, with 15 bases in between. CDR3 bases: TGTGCCAGCAGCCCCTCCGAGATATTTACAGATACGCAGTATTTT. The encoded protein is CASSPSEIFTDTQYF.

This sequence joins TRBV9 and TRBJ2-1; D remains unclear. V gave up 4 bases and J gave up 6 bases, with 11 bases separating them. Per germline, CDR1 SGDLS and CDR2 YYNGEE. CDR3 length: 13 amino acids. The CDR3 DNA reads TGTGCCAGCAGCAAAAGCTTTCTCAATGAGCAGTTCTTC. This codes for CASSKSFLNEQFF.

J is TRBJ2-7 and V is TRBV4-1, with 7 bases matching TRBD2. CDR3 length equals 19 residues. The germline V gene has CDR1 MGHRA and CDR2 YSYEKL. V lost 4 bases to trimming and J lost 1 base; unmatched junction nucleotides: 19. This chain's CDR3 is CASSPSGGGRALGSYEQYF. In nucleotides, the CDR3 is TGCGCCAGCAGCCCTTCCGGGGGAGGGCGGGCGCTTGGATCCTACGAGCAGTACTTC.

This chain links TRBV29-1 with TRBJ2-1, with 8 bases matching TRBD1. Germline V gene lookup returns CDR1 SQVTM and CDR2 ANQGSEA. With 1 base clipped from V and 0 bases from J, the junction kept 20 bases outside the gene matches. The CDR3 is 21 residues long. The chain's CDR3 is CSVEGRLTGVNYQSSYNEQFF. Here the CDR3 DNA reads TGCAGCGTTGAAGGACGGCTGACAGGGGTAAATTATCAAAGCTCCTACAATGAGCAGTTCTTC.

V usage is TRBV9 and J usage is TRBJ2-1, with D possibly TRBD1 on 6 matching bases. CDR3 length: 15 amino acids. The V and J ends lost 4 bases and 3 bases respectively, with 14 bases between them. CDR1 is SGDLS, CDR2 YYNGEE, per germline. CDR3 nucleotide sequence: TGTGCCAGCAGCCCCGGGAAAGGGGGCTACAATGAGCAGTTCTTC. As protein: CASSPGKGGYNEQFF.

The table lists this clone with a few counts. At one end the junction does not follow the germline gene, possibly because of a read error. The chain has TRBV7-7 and TRBJ2-2; 7 nucleotides line up with TRBD1. The CDR3 is 15 residues long. Germline-derived CDR1 and CDR2 are SSHAT and FNYEAQ (reference sequence). CDR3: CASSLRQGGTGELFF. The CDR3 DNA follows: TGTGCTAGCAGCTTGAGACAGGGTGGCACCGGGGAGCTGTTTTTT.

The chain employs TRBV29-1 and TRBJ2-2; 14 positions match TRBD2. CDR1 is SQVTM, CDR2 ANQGSEA, per germline. V shed 0 bases and J 6 bases; nucleotides not matched to a gene: 12. The length of the CDR3 is 19 residues. This chain's CDR3 is CSVEDWAGTSGSKAGELFF. The CDR3 DNA follows: TGCAGCGTTGAAGACTGGGCCGGGACTAGCGGGAGTAAGGCCGGGGAGCTGTTTTTT.

The V gene is TRBV9, the J gene TRBJ1-1; D gene ambiguous. CDR1 and CDR2 (germline): SGDLS, YYNGEE. Trimming shortened V by 5 bases and J by 4 bases, and 12 bases separated the two germline ends. The CDR3 runs to 13 residues. CDR3 sequence (DNA): TGTGCCAGCAGTTTCCAATCGGGCACTGAAGCTTTCTTT. Amino acids: CASSFQSGTEAFF.

This clone was detected a few times. The chain couples TRBV29-1 to TRBJ1-2, with D perhaps TRBD1 (6 bases). The V end lost 5 bases, the J end lost 2 bases, and 9 bases lay between the germline ends. Germline loops: CDR1 SQVTM, CDR2 ANQGSEA. This CDR3 region has 12 residues. The CDR3 reads CSVLDSNYGYTF. The DNA of the CDR3 is TGCAGCGTTCTGGACAGCAACTATGGCTACACCTTC. The full variable domain, in which reference TRBV29-1 and TRBJ1-2 provide the parts outside the CDR3, is SAVISQKPSRDICQRGTSLTIQCQVDSQVTMMFWYRQQPGQSLTLIATANQGSEATYESGFVIDKFPISRPNLTFSTLTVSNMSPEDSSIYLCSVLDSNYGYTFGSGTRLTVV.

The chain has TRBV9 and TRBJ2-1, with D possibly being TRBD2 (6 bases). CDR1 is SGDLS, CDR2 YYNGEE, per germline. CDR3 length: 15 amino acids. The V gene lost 0 bases and the J gene lost 3 bases, with 10 bases spanning the gap. The CDR3 nucleotides are TGTGCCAGCAGCGTAGGGGACTTGTTCTACAATGAGCAGTTCTTC. Translating gives CASSVGDLFYNEQFF.

This chain joins TRBV6-1 and TRBJ1-2; possible D gene TRBD1, 6 bases. This CDR3 has 16 residues. Per the germline V gene, CDR1 is MNHNS and CDR2 is SASEGT. Deletions cut 0 bases from V and 8 bases from J, with 19 bases between. The CDR3 bases are TGTGCCAGCAGTGAAGCGTCTGGACGGACAGCAGGAGGCTACACCTTC. Protein: CASSEASGRTAGGYTF.

This clone was found once. The rearrangement uses TRBV6-5 and TRBJ2-6; D is perhaps TRBD1 (6 bases). Germline V gives CDR1 MNHEY, CDR2 SVGAGI. The CDR3 covers 14 residues. The germline V and J ends were trimmed by 8 bases and 2 bases, with 10 bases remaining between them. In DNA form, the CDR3 reads TGTGCCAGCGGGGGCACCCCTGGGGCCAACGTCCTGACTTTC. It codes for CASGGTPGANVLTF.

The chain carries TRBV6-5 and TRBJ1-5; 7 bases align to TRBD1. The CDR3 covers 15 residues. The V segment lost 2 bases and the J segment 7 bases; nucleotides outside the gene matches: 8. Looked up from germline, CDR1 is MNHEY and CDR2 is SVGAGI. CDR3 in amino acids: CASSYRRGQKQPQHF. The CDR3 coding sequence is TGTGCCAGCAGTTACCGGAGGGGGCAGAAACAGCCCCAGCATTTT.

The rearrangement links TRBV6-1 to TRBJ2-7; possibly TRBD2 for D (5 bases). V was cut by 5 bases and J by 0 bases, with 8 bases left in between. CDR1 and CDR2 from the germline V gene are MNHNS and SASEGT. CDR3 size: 13 residues. CDR3: CASSWESSYEQYF. CDR3 in DNA: TGTGCCAGCAGTTGGGAGAGCTCCTACGAGCAGTACTTC.

A single count supports this clone. The CDR3 nucleotides are TGCGCCAGCAGCTTGGGAGGCTGGAAAGAGACCCAGTACTTC. This gives the protein CASSLGGWKETQYF. This rearrangement joins TRBV5-1 to TRBJ2-5; D is unclear. The CDR3 consists of 14 residues. The V end lost 0 bases, the J end lost 3 bases, and 9 bases lay between the germline ends. The germline V gene has CDR1 SGHRS and CDR2 YFSETQ.

The V gene is TRBV5-1, the J gene TRBJ2-7; TRBD1 aligns across 10 bases. The CDR3 extends over 15 amino acids. CDR1 SGHRS and CDR2 YFSETQ come from the germline V gene. V dropped 2 bases and J dropped 4; count of bases not matched to a gene: 6. CDR3 DNA sequence: TGCGCCAGCAGCTTCGAGGACAGGGGGTTATACGAGCAGTACTTC. This sequence encodes CASSFEDRGLYEQYF.

This sequence joins TRBV7-8 and TRBJ2-7, with D possibly matching TRBD1 (6 bases). This CDR3 region has 15 residues. The V end lost 3 bases, the J end lost 0 bases, and 12 bases lay between the germline ends. Germline CDR1 reads SGHVS; CDR2 reads FQNEAQ. CDR3 residues: CASSFQPQGSYEQYF. The CDR3 DNA follows: TGTGCCAGCAGCTTTCAGCCACAGGGCTCCTACGAGCAGTACTTC.